This T cell receptor (beta chain) was sequenced for a study of T cell changes during pregnancy in multiple sclerosis (dated by TCRdb to about 2019). Context from the whole study: Changes in the T cell repertoire over the course of pregnancy were examined in this study in women with multiple sclerosis.

The method was the immunoSEQ multiplex PCR assay. The source is immuneACCESS, and TCRdb retained only in-frame sequences with V and J called. Part of the clones is not carried over; for the studies checked, unresolved V genes explain less than half of this, and the remainder is unexplained. The sample yields roughly 27,000 clones; 88% were counted once. The ten largest account for 7.5% to 8.5% of the sample. For this chain, trimming is 0 bases at the V end and 4 bases at the J end, and the number of junction bases without a gene match is 8. The CDR3 numbers 16 residues from cysteine through phenylalanine. The DNA shown is the 48-base CDR3, in frame from base 1. As encoded in the germline V gene, CDR1 is MNHNS while CDR2 is SASEGT. As to this clone: The specificity of this receptor is unknown. Per-nucleotide qualities are absent, and no much larger clonotype sits a single base away.

This clonotype originated in a female donor with multiple sclerosis, enrolled in a pregnancy study. The input for sequencing was CD8+ T cells from peripheral blood mononuclear cells, taken in the second trimester of pregnancy. Recombination connected TRBV6-1 to TRBJ2-7; TRBD2 agrees with 8 junctional bases. The nucleotide sequence is given as TGTGCCAGCAGTGAAGCGATCGGGGGGGCCCCGTACGAGCAGTACTTC. Protein translation: CASSEAIGGAPYEQYF.